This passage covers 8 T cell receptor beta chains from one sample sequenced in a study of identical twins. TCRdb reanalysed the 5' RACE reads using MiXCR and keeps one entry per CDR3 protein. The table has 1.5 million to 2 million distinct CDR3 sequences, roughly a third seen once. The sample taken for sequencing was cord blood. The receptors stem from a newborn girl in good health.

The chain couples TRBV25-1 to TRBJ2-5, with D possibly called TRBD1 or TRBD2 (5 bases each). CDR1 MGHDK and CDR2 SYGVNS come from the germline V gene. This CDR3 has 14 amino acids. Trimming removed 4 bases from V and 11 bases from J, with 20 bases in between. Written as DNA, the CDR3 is TGTGCCAGCAGTGGACCGGGGACGTACAATGAGCAGTACTTC. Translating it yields CASSGPGTYNEQYF.

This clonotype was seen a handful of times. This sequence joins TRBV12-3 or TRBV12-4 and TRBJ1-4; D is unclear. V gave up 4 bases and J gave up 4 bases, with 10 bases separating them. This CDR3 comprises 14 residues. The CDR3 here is CASSSRGVNEKLFF. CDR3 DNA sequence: TGTGCCAGCAGTTCCCGCGGTGTTAATGAAAAACTGTTTTTT.

In nucleotides, the CDR3 is TGCAGTGCTAGAGCTCTGGGTCCTCGGTCACCCCTCCACTTT. This sequence encodes CSARALGPRSPLHF. This chain connects TRBV20-1 to TRBJ1-6; no clear D gene. This CDR3 is built from 14 residues. Trimming pared 1 base from V and 10 bases from J, leaving 14 bases between. Germline V lookup: CDR1 DFQATT, CDR2 SNEGSKA (reference sequence).

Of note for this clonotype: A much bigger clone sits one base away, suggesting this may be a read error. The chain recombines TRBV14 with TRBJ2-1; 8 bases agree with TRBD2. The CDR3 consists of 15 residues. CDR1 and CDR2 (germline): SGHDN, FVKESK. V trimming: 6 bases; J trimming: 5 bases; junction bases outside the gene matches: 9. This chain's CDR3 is CASSTSGVSNNEQFF. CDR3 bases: TGTGCCAGCAGTACTAGCGGAGTCTCTAACAATGAGCAGTTCTTC.

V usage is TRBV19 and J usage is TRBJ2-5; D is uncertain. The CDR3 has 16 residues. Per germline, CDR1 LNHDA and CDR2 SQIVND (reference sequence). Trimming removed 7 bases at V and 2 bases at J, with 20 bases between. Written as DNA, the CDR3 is TGTGCCAGTACCCCGGGCGTGAGAGCCCCACAAGAGACCCAGTACTTC. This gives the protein CASTPGVRAPQETQYF. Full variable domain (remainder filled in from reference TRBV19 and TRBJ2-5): DGGITQSPKYLFRKEGQNVTLSCEQNLNHDAMYWYRQDPGQGLRLIYYSQIVNDFQKGDIAEGYSVSREKKESFPLTVTSAQKNPTAFYLCASTPGVRAPQETQYFGPGTRLLVL.

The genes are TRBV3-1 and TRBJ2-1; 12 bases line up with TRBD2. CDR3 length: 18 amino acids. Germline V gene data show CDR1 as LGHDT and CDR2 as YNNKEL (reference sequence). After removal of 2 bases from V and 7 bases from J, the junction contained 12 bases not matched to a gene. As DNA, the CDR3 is TGTGCCAGCAGCCAATCGGTCCTAGCGGGAGGGCCGAATAATGAGCAGTTCTTC. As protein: CASSQSVLAGGPNNEQFF.

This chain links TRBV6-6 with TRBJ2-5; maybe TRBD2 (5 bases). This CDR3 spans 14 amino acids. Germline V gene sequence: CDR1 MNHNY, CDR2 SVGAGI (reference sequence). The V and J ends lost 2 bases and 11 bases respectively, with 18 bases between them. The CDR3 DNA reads TGTGCCAGCAGTTACCGAAGGCCCCTGGGAGAGCAGTACTTC. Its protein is CASSYRRPLGEQYF.

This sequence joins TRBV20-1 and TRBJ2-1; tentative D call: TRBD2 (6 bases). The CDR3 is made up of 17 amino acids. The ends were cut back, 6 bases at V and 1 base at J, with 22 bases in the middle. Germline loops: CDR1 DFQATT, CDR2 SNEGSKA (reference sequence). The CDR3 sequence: CSASLGEVGRSYNEQFF. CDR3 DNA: TGCAGTGCGAGCTTGGGGGAGGTGGGAAGGTCCTACAATGAGCAGTTCTTC.